Each of the 21 T cell receptor beta chains below was sequenced from the same sample in a study of cytomegalovirus exposure and HLA in healthy donors. Sequenced by immunoSEQ multiplex PCR; TCRdb stores in-frame clones only, minus some. The repertoire holds about 130,000 clones, with about 91% as singletons. The specimen was PBMCs. The receptors originated from a woman aged 18 to 35 in good health and CMV-seronegative.

The V gene is TRBV5-3, the J gene TRBJ2-4, with D tentatively TRBD1 (6 bases). TRBV5-3 is noted as an ORF with a role that remains uncertain. The germline V and J ends were trimmed by 4 bases and 4 bases, with 12 bases remaining between them. The CDR3 loop spans 14 amino acids. CDR3 in DNA: TGTGCCAGAAGCGACGTAGACAGGAAAAACATTCAGTACTTC. It translates to CARSDVDRKNIQYF.

This chain links TRBV9 with TRBJ1-2; D is uncertain. The CDR3 is made up of 14 amino acids. The germline CDR1 and CDR2 sequences are SGDLS and YYNGEE. V was cut by 3 bases and J by 4 bases, with 13 bases left in between. The CDR3 here is CASSEGAGSYGYTF. The CDR3, as DNA: TGTGCCAGCAGCGAGGGAGCAGGATCCTATGGCTACACCTTC.

V usage is TRBV5-6 and J usage is TRBJ1-5, with 9 bases aligning to TRBD1. The CDR3 sequence is 14 residues long. CDR1 and CDR2 from the germline V gene are SGHDT and YYEEEE. The V segment lost 4 bases and the J segment 9 bases; nucleotides outside the gene matches: 8. The CDR3, as DNA: TGTGCCAGCAGCCTGGGACAGGGTTGGCGGCCCCAGCATTTT. It encodes CASSLGQGWRPQHF.

This clone was observed once. The chain combines TRBV27 with TRBJ1-3; D not certain. Germline CDR1 MNHEY, CDR2 SMNVEV (reference sequence). V was shortened by 2 bases and J by 2 bases, with 10 bases between the two germline ends. There are 15 residues in the CDR3. Written as DNA, the CDR3 is TGTGCCAGCAGTTTAGGCCTGCCACCTGGAAACACCATATATTTT. This codes for CASSLGLPPGNTIYF.

This CDR3 reads CASGEPYEQYF. The CDR3 DNA is TGTGCCAGCGGGGAGCCCTACGAGCAGTACTTC. V is TRBV2 and J is TRBJ2-7; D might be TRBD2 (5 bases). This CDR3 has 11 residues. V lost 8 bases and J lost 2, with 7 bases in between. CDR1 and CDR2 (germline): SNHLY, FYNNEI.

The chain's CDR3 is CASSLDRGEAFF. CDR3 bases: TGTGCCAGCAGCTTGGATCGGGGTGAAGCTTTCTTT. The V call is TRBV5-4, the J call TRBJ1-1; D call uncertain. This CDR3 has 12 residues. The V and J ends lost 0 bases and 7 bases respectively, with 7 bases between them. Germline V CDR1 and CDR2: SGHNT, YYREEE (reference sequence).

The chain has TRBV5-6 and TRBJ2-3; 8 bases align to TRBD1. The CDR3 runs to 16 residues. V shed 0 bases and J 3 bases; nucleotides not matched to a gene: 6. Germline-derived CDR1 and CDR2 are SGHDT and YYEEEE. The CDR3 loop is CASSLDVTGATDTQYF. CDR3 nucleotide sequence: TGTGCCAGCAGCTTGGATGTGACAGGGGCGACAGATACGCAGTATTTT.

The chain employs TRBV4-1 and TRBJ1-2, with D uncertain. The CDR3 has 15 amino acids. Germline V gene data show CDR1 as MGHRA and CDR2 as YSYEKL. V was clipped by 0 bases and J by 2 bases, with 10 bases between them. The CDR3 region has the DNA TGCGCCAGCAGCCAAGATCAGGCAGGCAACTATGGCTACACCTTC. Its protein product is CASSQDQAGNYGYTF.

The sample holds many counts of this clone. The chain employs TRBV7-3 and TRBJ1-2, with D possibly TRBD1 on 6 matching bases. Germline CDR1 is SGHTA and CDR2 is FQGTGA. V was cut by 5 bases and J by 3 bases, with 16 bases left in between. The CDR3 consists of 15 residues. The CDR3 protein is CASSTQGRRDYGYTF. Here the CDR3 DNA reads TGTGCCAGCAGCACACAGGGAAGGCGAGACTATGGCTACACCTTC.

The rearrangement joins TRBV5-4 to TRBJ1-1; TRBD1 matches 7 bases. V was pared by 4 bases and J by 3 bases, with 6 bases of the junction left unmatched. The germline gives CDR1 SGHNT, CDR2 YYREEE (reference sequence). The CDR3 extends over 14 amino acids. The CDR3 nucleotides read TGTGCCAGCAGCCGAGGGGGGACAGACACTGAAGCTTTCTTT. This sequence encodes CASSRGGTDTEAFF.

This clone was counted a single time. The chain has TRBV9 and TRBJ2-1; unclear D gene. Trimming took 1 base from V and 4 from J, leaving 6 bases between them. The CDR3 extends over 13 amino acids. Per germline, CDR1 SGDLS and CDR2 YYNGEE. CDR3 sequence reads: CASSVTAYNEQFF. Here the CDR3 DNA reads TGTGCCAGCAGCGTAACAGCATACAATGAGCAGTTCTTC.

This chain links TRBV7-9 with TRBJ1-3, with D hard to call. V was cut by 5 bases and J by 8 bases, with 16 bases left in between. This CDR3 comprises 14 residues. Germline loops: CDR1 SEHNR, CDR2 FQNEAQ (reference sequence). CDR3 sequence: CASSPTRVQDTIYF. The CDR3 DNA follows: TGTGCCAGCAGCCCAACCCGGGTTCAAGACACCATATATTTT.

This chain joins TRBV6-5 and TRBJ1-6; TRBD1 agrees at 9 bases. Per germline, CDR1 MNHEY and CDR2 SVGAGI. V was clipped by 2 bases and J by 7 bases; unmatched bases: 6. The CDR3 is made up of 16 amino acids. The chain's CDR3 is CASSYQTGGKNSPLHF. In nucleotides, the CDR3 is TGTGCCAGCAGTTACCAGACAGGGGGTAAGAATTCACCCCTCCACTTT.

The rearrangement uses TRBV6-1 and TRBJ1-4; tentative D call: TRBD1 (5 bases). Germline-derived CDR1 and CDR2 are MNHNS and SASEGT. The CDR3 runs to 14 residues. CDR3 nucleotide sequence: TGTGCTAGCTCTTTCTTTAGGGGTAATGAAAAACTGTTTTTT. Translation: CASSFFRGNEKLFF.

This rearrangement joins TRBV4-1 to TRBJ2-2; D is possibly TRBD1 (6 bases). The CDR3 consists of 13 residues. The V end was cut by 2 bases, the J end by 8 bases, with 9 bases between. CDR1 and CDR2 from the germline V gene are MGHRA and YSYEKL. The DNA for the CDR3 is TGCGCCAGCAGCCAACACAGGGAAGGGGAGCTGTTTTTT. It yields the protein CASSQHREGELFF.

The chain links TRBV6-5 to TRBJ2-5, with unresolved D. The CDR3 has 15 residues. The germline V and J ends were trimmed by 2 bases and 1 base, with 11 bases remaining between them. CDR1 MNHEY and CDR2 SVGAGI come from the germline V gene. CDR3 sequence reads: CASSYDLAGQETQYF. CDR3 DNA sequence: TGTGCCAGCAGTTACGATCTGGCAGGCCAAGAGACCCAGTACTTC.

The CDR3, as DNA: TGCGCCAGCAGCCAAGCACACTATAGCACAGATACGCAGTATTTT. Translated, it gives CASSQAHYSTDTQYF. The gene calls are TRBV4-1 and TRBJ2-3; D is unclear. CDR1 is MGHRA, CDR2 YSYEKL, per germline. Trimming took off 1 base at V and 0 bases at J, with 8 bases between the two ends. CDR3 size: 15 residues.

This rearrangement joins TRBV2 to TRBJ2-5; 9 bases are a match to TRBD1. V lost 8 bases, J lost 3 bases, and 1 base stayed unmatched. Per the germline V gene, CDR1 is SNHLY and CDR2 is FYNNEI. The CDR3 consists of 12 residues. CDR3 DNA sequence: TGTGCCAGCGGGACAGGGAAAGAGACCCAGTACTTC. The encoded protein is CASGTGKETQYF.

V usage is TRBV6-6 and J usage is TRBJ1-1; TRBD1 is a possible D gene (5 bases). The CDR3 sequence is 15 residues long. Per the germline V gene, CDR1 is MNHNY and CDR2 is SVGAGI (reference sequence). V was shortened by 1 base and J by 6 bases, with 15 bases between the two germline ends. CDR3 sequence (DNA): TGTGCCAGCAGTTACTATGGGGGGTTCGGGGCTGAAGCTTTCTTT. It codes for CASSYYGGFGAEAFF.

The chain links TRBV6-5 to TRBJ2-1; no definite D call. This CDR3 comprises 13 residues. Germline CDR1 is MNHEY and CDR2 is SVGAGI. V was trimmed by 7 bases and J by 9 bases, leaving 16 bases between them. In DNA form, the CDR3 reads TGTGCCAGCACCCTAAGAAGCGAGACTGAGCAGTTCTTC. This translates into CASTLRSETEQFF.

The V gene is TRBV29-1, the J gene TRBJ2-1; D is possibly TRBD1 (6 bases). The germline gives CDR1 SQVTM, CDR2 ANQGSEA. This CDR3 is built from 11 residues. V lost 6 bases and J lost 9, with 12 bases in between. The CDR3, as DNA: TGCAGCGTGAGACAGGATGGTGAGCAGTTCTTC. Its translation: CSVRQDGEQFF.